The 3 T cell receptor beta chains given below trace back to one sample, sequenced in a study of T cells in localized non-small cell lung cancer. TCRdb keeps only in-frame clones here, not all; method: immunoSEQ multiplex PCR. The sample has approximately 30,000 clones, less than 80% seen once. The material was peripheral blood, obtained before any cancer treatment. All receptors derive from a male donor older than 55 with stage II squamous cell lung carcinoma.

The chain is built from TRBV4-1 and TRBJ2-2, with D perhaps matching TRBD2 (5 bases). Trimming removed 6 bases from V and 1 base from J, with 15 bases in between. Germline V gives CDR1 MGHRA, CDR2 YSYEKL. The CDR3 has 16 amino acids. CDR3: CASRNTGILNTGELFF. For the CDR3, the DNA is TGCGCCAGCAGGAACACCGGGATTTTGAACACCGGGGAGCTGTTTTTT.

Here the CDR3 reads CASSKARFSGASWGETQYF. DNA of the CDR3: TGTGCCAGCAGCAAAGCGAGGTTTAGCGGGGCCTCGTGGGGGGAGACCCAGTACTTC. The chain carries TRBV21-1 and TRBJ2-5; whether TRBD2, the table's D call, matches the DNA was not checked. TRBV21-1 is a documented pseudogene. The CDR3 is made up of 19 amino acids.

The chain joins TRBV19 to TRBJ2-3; D possibly corresponds to TRBD1 (5 bases). Germline values: CDR1 LNHDA, CDR2 SQIVND (reference sequence). This CDR3 is built from 13 residues. Trimming pared 8 bases from V and 4 bases from J, leaving 13 bases between. The CDR3 reads CASGAAGADTQYF. Here the CDR3 DNA reads TGTGCCAGTGGGGCGGCCGGAGCAGATACGCAGTATTTT. Filled out from reference TRBV19 and TRBJ2-3, the complete variable domain reads DGGITQSPKYLFRKEGQNVTLSCEQNLNHDAMYWYRQDPGQGLRLIYYSQIVNDFQKGDIAEGYSVSREKKESFPLTVTSAQKNPTAFYLCASGAAGADTQYFGPGTRLTVL.